Listed here is a single TCR beta chain. Its antigen target is currently unknown. No much larger clone exists at a distance of one base, and base qualities are not known. From the cysteine up to the phenylalanine, the CDR3 has a length of 14 residues. This entry keeps only the CDR3 DNA: 42 bases, framed from base 1. At the junction V is shortened by 0 bases and J by 7 bases, with 12 bases in between. Looking up the germline V gene yields CDR1 SGHDN and CDR2 FVKESK. The donors were healthy, HIV-negative adults with no recently reported acute infections or vaccinations. All donors were Caucasian adults living in Nashville, Tennessee, USA. CD4+ T cells were enriched by magnetic negative selection, after which naive cells were positively selected on CD45RA and the negative fraction was taken as the memory subset. Blood was obtained by leukapheresis, after which PBMCs were separated by Ficoll-Histopaque density gradient centrifugation and cryopreserved in liquid nitrogen vapor phase. Analytical flow cytometry was used to check the purity and quantity of every magnetically sorted T cell population. Each sorted fraction had its genomic DNA isolated and then quantified by UV absorbance on a Nanodrop 2000c.

This specimen belongs to a study of shared clonotypes between healthy human individuals (dated by TCRdb to the early 2020s). Turning to the overall study: A couple of women and a few men aged 18 to 49 years were included in the cohort. For each donor, CD4 naive and CD4 memory were each run on three plates, CD8 naive on two plates, and CD8 memory on one plate. To estimate repertoire size and how much clonotypes are shared between individuals, the study performed deep sequencing of blood TCR repertoires from a few healthy adults. To increase sequencing depth and limit assay-specific biases, TCR repertoire library preparation and sequencing were carried out by different laboratories using diverse techniques. Leukapheresis yielded between about 0.94 and 9.5 billion PBMCs per donor. Broad study findings and their caveats: Even with the large sequencing depth, rarefaction of the sorted-subset datasets indicated that sequencing was incomplete. Based on pairwise subsampling, the degree of clonotype sharing among donors was expected to be affected by sequencing depth. Across a handful of donors, about 4.5% of naive CD4, around 3.5% of naive CD8, approximately 2.5% of memory CD4, and around 0.4% of memory CD8 clonotypes were shared. Because the study included a small number of donors, the genetic and exposure-history diversity represented was limited. Sampling was restricted to blood, and TCR repertoires in tissues likely differ from the TCR repertoires found in blood. Naive subsets generally had larger estimated clonotype richness than memory subsets. Compared with non-shared clonotypes, clonotypes shared by all four sorted-subset donors had higher generation probabilities.

Using the deep immunoSEQ assay, multiplex PCR amplified TCR CDR3 regions from genomic DNA. Genomic DNA extracted from each cell subset was distributed evenly over all wells of several immunoSEQ 96-well plates, and each plate served as one replicate. For sorted subsets, each replicate PCR was loaded with approximately 190 ng genomic DNA, equivalent to roughly 30,000 T cell genomes. The purified libraries were quantified using a Qubit 3.0 fluorometer, sized with a Bioanalyzer 2100, and then quantified again using the KAPA Library Quantification kit. A separate single-read 150-cycle Illumina NextSeq 550 flow cell was used to sequence each immunoSEQ 96-well plate. Concerning the study's data processing: Because only junctional sequences without quality scores were contained in the immunoSEQ output, filtering matching that applied to full-length reads could not be performed. Sequences were annotated with PyIR, a Python wrapper for IgBLAST v1.9, and V/J genes and CDR3 were assigned using IMGT germline references. Reads were removed for weak V/J assignments (E-value above 1e-6), missing CDR3, stop codons, out-of-frame junctions, or ambiguous translated residues. A V3J clonotype was defined by an identical inferred V gene, J gene, and CDR3 amino acid sequence. Percentage overlap between repertoires was computed as shared unique clonotypes divided by the size of the smaller repertoire. Three approaches were used to assess repertoire richness: RTK rarefaction, the Chao1 estimator, and Recon v2.1 estimates of unobserved clonotypes. OLGA was used to compute generation probabilities for all TCRbeta clonotypes that the gDNA method yielded from a handful of donors. TCRdb provides this immuneACCESS table in a form limited to in-frame rearrangements. Some clones are lacking; in checked studies, under half of them reflect an unresolved V gene, and why the rest are absent is not known. V and J calls and clone size are given by that table; D and trimming were obtained from the DNA. For this sample the table gives 2.3 million or so clones, of which 85% to 95% were detected only once. The ten largest clonotypes hold 0.35% to 0.45% of the sample.

This receptor was taken from a man between 18 and 35 years old in good health. Some clones in this sample may be carry-over from other donors' samples. The source material was naive CD4+ T cells from PBMCs. What the cell subset or site label conveys for this sample: CD45RA+ positively selected. Here the chain combines TRBV14 and TRBJ2-5; matching of 5 bases hints at TRBD2 as the D gene. The sequenced DNA: TGTGCCAGCAGCCAAGAGTGGGCAGAGGGGACCCAGTACTTC. Translated, it gives CASSQEWAEGTQYF.